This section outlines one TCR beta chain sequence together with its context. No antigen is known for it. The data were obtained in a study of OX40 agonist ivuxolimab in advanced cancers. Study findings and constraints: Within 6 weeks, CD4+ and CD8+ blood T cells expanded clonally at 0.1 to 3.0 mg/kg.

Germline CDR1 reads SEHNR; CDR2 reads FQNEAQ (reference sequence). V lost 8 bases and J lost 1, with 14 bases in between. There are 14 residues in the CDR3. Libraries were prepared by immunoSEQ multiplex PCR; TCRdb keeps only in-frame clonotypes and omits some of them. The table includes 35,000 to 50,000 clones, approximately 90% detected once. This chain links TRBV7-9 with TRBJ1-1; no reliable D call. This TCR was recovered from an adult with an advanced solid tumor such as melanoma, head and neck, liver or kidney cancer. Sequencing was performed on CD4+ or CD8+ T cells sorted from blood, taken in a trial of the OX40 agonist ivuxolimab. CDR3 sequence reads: CASRLGLRNTEAFF. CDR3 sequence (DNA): TGTGCCAGCCGGCTTGGTTTGCGGAACACTGAAGCTTTCTTT. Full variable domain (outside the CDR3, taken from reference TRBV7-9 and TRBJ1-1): DTGVSQNPRHKITKRGQNVTFRCDPISEHNRLYWYRQTLGQGPEFLTYFQNEAQLEKSRLLSDRFSAERPKGSFSTLEIQRTEQGDSAMYLCASRLGLRNTEAFFGQGTRLTVV.